This T cell receptor beta chain was sequenced during a study of T cell responses to AZD1222 COVID-19 vaccine. Trimming left V 2 bases short and J 4 bases short, with 8 bases between. The CDR3 is 13 amino acids. Germline V lookup: CDR1 MNHEY, CDR2 SMNVEV (reference sequence). Here immunoSEQ multiplex PCR was the method, and the copy in TCRdb shows in-frame clones only, minus some. The data show around 120,000 clones, with approximately 88% seen just once and approximately 3.5% held by the top ten. The sample consisted of peripheral blood, taken on day 0 of AZD1222 vaccination. The source is an adult in good health. The rearrangement uses TRBV27 and TRBJ1-2; D may be TRBD1 (6 bases). This CDR3 reads CASSLGTPYGYTF. CDR3 bases: TGTGCCAGCAGTTTAGGGACACCCTATGGCTACACCTTC.